This passage covers 14 T cell receptor beta chains from one sample sequenced in a study of shared clonotypes between healthy human individuals (dated by TCRdb to 2018 to 2020). The method behind the library was the immunoSEQ multiplex PCR assay. TCRdb mirrors the immuneACCESS table, restricted to in-frame sequences. Some clones are absent from its copies; in checked studies, under half trace to an unresolved V gene, and the reason for the others is unknown. In this sample the table shows 400,000 to 600,000 clones, 60% to 80% of which occur a single time. Under 15% of the sample lies in the top ten. Sequencing input: PBMCs. Receptors were obtained from a woman between 40 and 55 years old in good health. Some clones in this sample may be carry-over from other donors' samples.

Comments on this clone: One end of the junction is discordant with germline, which a read error may explain. This CDR3 is also generated by other DNA sequences in the sample. The rearrangement uses TRBV9 and TRBJ1-5; D uncertain. This CDR3 contains 14 residues. Germline CDR1 is SGDLS and CDR2 is YYNGEE. The CDR3 coding sequence is TGTGCCAGCAGCGGAGGTTGGAGCAACCAGCCCCAGCATTTT. It codes for CASSGGWSNQPQHF.

This chain connects TRBV6-6 to TRBJ2-5; TRBD1 or TRBD2 may be the D gene (5 bases each). Germline values: CDR1 MNHNY, CDR2 SVGAGI (reference sequence). V shed 2 bases and J shed 5 bases, with 12 bases lying between them. This CDR3 comprises 14 residues. The CDR3 DNA follows: TGTGCCAGCAGTTACCGGGGCCGTGGGGAGACCCAGTACTTC. Translating gives CASSYRGRGETQYF.

The genes are TRBV5-1 and TRBJ1-1; D unclear. Germline lookup yields CDR1 SGHRS and CDR2 YFSETQ. This CDR3 contains 15 residues. The V end lost 0 bases, the J end lost 1 base, and 10 bases lay between the germline ends. In DNA, the CDR3 is TGCGCCAGCAGCTTGGGCTTGTCTGGGAACACTGAAGCTTTCTTT. It specifies CASSLGLSGNTEAFF.

V gene TRBV5-1 combines with J gene TRBJ1-6, with D maybe TRBD1 (5 bases). The CDR3 has 13 residues. In germline, CDR1 is SGHRS, CDR2 YFSETQ. The V end was cut by 4 bases, the J end by 10 bases, with 12 bases between. The CDR3 spells CASSTDGDSPLHF. DNA of the CDR3: TGCGCCAGCAGCACGGACGGGGACTCACCCCTCCACTTT.

The genes are TRBV6-1 and TRBJ2-7; D possibly corresponds to TRBD2 (5 bases). The CDR3 loop spans 17 amino acids. Trimming removed 4 bases from V and 0 bases from J, with 19 bases in between. Per the germline V gene, CDR1 is MNHNS and CDR2 is SASEGT. The CDR3 protein is CASSVQTGLFSSYEQYF. DNA for the CDR3: TGTGCCAGCAGTGTTCAGACCGGACTCTTTAGCTCCTACGAGCAGTACTTC.

This chain uses TRBV27 with TRBJ1-5; D is perhaps TRBD1 (5 bases). Trimming left V 5 bases short and J 2 bases short, with 10 bases between. Germline CDR1 and CDR2: MNHEY and SMNVEV (reference sequence). This CDR3 spans 14 amino acids. The CDR3 nucleotides read TGTGCCAGCAGTCGGGACCCCGGCAATCAGCCCCAGCATTTT. Translation gives CASSRDPGNQPQHF.

In this sample, this clone turned up a few times. The gene calls are TRBV15 and TRBJ1-5; D is perhaps TRBD1 (5 bases). Trimming stripped 1 base from V and 4 bases from J, with 14 bases between. From germline, CDR1 is LNHNV and CDR2 YYDKDF (reference sequence). The CDR3 spans 16 residues. CDR3 loop: CATSRGEGTLNQPQHF. The CDR3 DNA is TGTGCCACCAGCAGAGGGGAAGGGACTCTTAATCAGCCCCAGCATTTT.

This clone was recorded once. CDR3 nucleotide sequence: TGTGCCAGCAGCCCCCGCGGGGGTCATGGCTACACCTTC. It translates to CASSPRGGHGYTF. The V gene is TRBV7-9, the J gene TRBJ1-2, with D perhaps matching TRBD1 (5 bases). V lost 5 bases and J lost 6, with 13 bases in between. This CDR3 contains 13 residues. The germline V gene encodes CDR1 SEHNR and CDR2 FQNEAQ (reference sequence).

The chain combines TRBV15 with TRBJ1-5; unclear D gene. Germline loops: CDR1 LNHNV, CDR2 YYDKDF (reference sequence). V gave up 0 bases and J gave up 9 bases, with 9 bases separating them. The CDR3 is 13 residues long. The CDR3 region is CATSRDPSAPQHF. CDR3 bases: TGTGCCACCAGCAGAGATCCGTCAGCGCCCCAGCATTTT.

The genes are TRBV6-1 and TRBJ1-2, with TRBD1 matching over 8 bases. Germline V gene lookup returns CDR1 MNHNS and CDR2 SASEGT. Unmatched junction bases numbered 4, after V lost 6 bases and J lost 4 bases. This CDR3 comprises 13 residues. The CDR3 region is CASSGQGFYGYTF. CDR3 coding DNA: TGTGCCAGCAGCGGACAGGGCTTCTATGGCTACACCTTC.

This chain connects TRBV5-6 to TRBJ2-5, with 10 positions matching TRBD1. Judging by the DNA end, TRBJ2-7 fits better; the J call may be wrong. CDR1 and CDR2 from the germline V gene are SGHDT and YYEEEE. This CDR3 spans 14 amino acids. The CDR3 DNA sequence: TGTGCCAGCAGCTCGCGACAGGGGGCTTACGAGCAGTACTTC. It translates to CASSSRQGAYEQYF.

V is TRBV9 and J is TRBJ2-2; D is possibly TRBD1 (5 bases). V gave up 2 bases and J gave up 0 bases, with 14 bases separating them. In germline, CDR1 is SGDLS, CDR2 YYNGEE. The CDR3 sequence is 17 residues long. The CDR3 bases are TGTGCCAGCAGCGTTGGCAGGGATTATTCGAACACCGGGGAGCTGTTTTTT. Protein product: CASSVGRDYSNTGELFF.

The chain joins TRBV28 to TRBJ1-2, with 8 nucleotides matching TRBD1. V dropped 4 bases and J dropped 7; count of bases not matched to a gene: 5. The CDR3 runs to 13 residues. The germline CDR1 and CDR2 sequences are MDHEN and SYDVKM. CDR3 coding DNA: TGTGCCAGCAGTTCCAGGGGGCTGAGTGGCTACACCTTC. The encoded protein is CASSSRGLSGYTF.

This clone was seen once. V gene TRBV28 combines with J gene TRBJ2-5; TRBD1 matches 7 bases. CDR3 length: 15 residues. Germline values: CDR1 MDHEN, CDR2 SYDVKM. Trimming cost V 6 bases and J 1 base; bases outside gene matches: 8. This CDR3 is CASSQPRDSQETQYF. CDR3 DNA sequence: TGTGCCAGCAGCCAACCCCGGGACAGCCAAGAGACCCAGTACTTC.